The 27 T cell receptor beta chains given below trace back to one sample, sequenced in a study of control samples from healthy donors and cancer patients. This table comes from immunoSEQ multiplex PCR, and its TCRdb copy is limited to in-frame clones, with some not included. The sample holds 150,000 to 180,000 clones, roughly 92% seen once. The material sequenced was blood. The receptors originated from a man in his forties or fifties in good health.

The chain recombines TRBV4-1 with TRBJ1-1; D may be TRBD1 (6 bases). V was clipped by 4 bases and J by 6 bases, with 9 bases between them. The CDR3 is made up of 12 amino acids. CDR1 is MGHRA and CDR2 is YSYEKL in the germline V gene. The CDR3 protein is CASSRSGAEAFF. The CDR3 DNA reads as TGCGCCAGCAGCCGTTCAGGGGCTGAAGCTTTCTTT.

This rearrangement joins TRBV27 to TRBJ2-7; 10 bases are a match to TRBD2. Trimming at V came to 1 base and at J to 1 base, leaving 1 base not matched to a gene. Germline CDR1 MNHEY, CDR2 SMNVEV (reference sequence). This CDR3 is 15 amino acids long. CDR3 sequence reads: CASSLYSGRSYEQYF. As DNA, the CDR3 is TGTGCCAGCAGTTTATATAGCGGGAGGTCCTACGAGCAGTACTTC.

V is TRBV11-2 and J is TRBJ1-4, with D unresolved. This CDR3 is 16 amino acids long. Germline lookup yields CDR1 SGHAT and CDR2 FQNNGV. Trimming removed 1 base at V and 0 bases at J, with 9 bases between. CDR3 sequence: CASSLVREATNEKLFF. In nucleotides, the CDR3 is TGTGCCAGCAGCTTAGTGCGGGAGGCAACTAATGAAAAACTGTTTTTT.

V and J are TRBV7-2 and TRBJ2-5; TRBD1 aligns across 7 bases. This CDR3 is 15 amino acids long. Trimming took 0 bases from V and 1 from J; bases not matched to a gene: 2. Per germline, CDR1 SGHTA and CDR2 FQGNSA. The CDR3 region is CASSLAGTAQETQYF. DNA for the CDR3: TGTGCCAGCAGCTTAGCCGGGACAGCCCAAGAGACCCAGTACTTC.

The V gene is TRBV7-9, the J gene TRBJ2-5, with 8 bases matching TRBD2. Losses at the gene ends were 1 base for V and 4 bases for J; bases not matched to a gene: 5. The CDR3 totals 15 residues. Germline loops: CDR1 SEHNR, CDR2 FQNEAQ (reference sequence). The CDR3 sequence is CASSLEASGPETQYF. The CDR3 nucleotides are TGTGCCAGCAGCTTAGAGGCTAGCGGGCCAGAGACCCAGTACTTC. Full variable domain (rest looked up from reference TRBV7-9 and TRBJ2-5): DTGVSQNPRHKITKRGQNVTFRCDPISEHNRLYWYRQTLGQGPEFLTYFQNEAQLEKSRLLSDRFSAERPKGSFSTLEIQRTEQGDSAMYLCASSLEASGPETQYFGPGTRLLVL.

This chain joins TRBV7-2 and TRBJ2-7, with TRBD2 identical over 11 bases. CDR1 and CDR2 from the germline V gene are SGHTA and FQGNSA. Unmatched junction bases numbered 5, after V lost 1 base and J lost 6 bases. The CDR3 runs to 15 residues. The CDR3 loop reads CASSLGISGRAEQYF. The CDR3 nucleotides read TGTGCCAGCAGCTTAGGGATTAGCGGGAGGGCCGAGCAGTACTTC.

The genes are TRBV27 and TRBJ2-1; maybe TRBD1 (6 bases). This CDR3 has 15 amino acids. The ends were cut back, 2 bases at V and 4 bases at J, with 12 bases in the middle. Per the germline V gene, CDR1 is MNHEY and CDR2 is SMNVEV (reference sequence). DNA of the CDR3: TGTGCCAGCAGTTTAATGGGGACACAGTACAATGAGCAGTTCTTC. Its protein is CASSLMGTQYNEQFF.

The chain recombines TRBV3-1 (or the pseudogene TRBV3-2) with TRBJ2-3; D gene uncertain. Trimming removed 1 base from V and 3 bases from J, with 11 bases in between. The CDR3 consists of 15 residues. Germline-derived CDR1 and CDR2 are LGHDT and YNNKEL (reference sequence). The CDR3 reads CASSQGSSLTDTQYF. As DNA, the CDR3 is TGTGCCAGCAGCCAAGGTAGCAGCCTAACAGATACGCAGTATTTT.

The gene calls are TRBV11-2 and TRBJ2-5; TRBD2 aligns across 12 bases. This CDR3 has 18 amino acids. CDR1 is SGHAT and CDR2 is FQNNGV in the germline V gene. With 1 base clipped from V and 1 base from J, the junction kept 7 bases outside the gene matches. The CDR3 loop reads CASSLAGLTSGSQETQYF. In DNA, the CDR3 is TGTGCCAGCAGCTTAGCCGGCCTGACTAGCGGGAGCCAAGAGACCCAGTACTTC. Full variable domain (missing parts from reference TRBV11-2 and TRBJ2-5): EAGVAQSPRYKIIEKRQSVAFWCNPISGHATLYWYQQILGQGPKLLIQFQNNGVVDDSQLPKDRFSAERLKGVDSTLKIQPAKLEDSAVYLCASSLAGLTSGSQETQYFGPGTRLLVL.

The chain links TRBV5-6 to TRBJ2-7, with 11 positions matching TRBD2. The germline V gene has CDR1 SGHDT and CDR2 YYEEEE. The CDR3 has 16 residues. Trimming took 1 base from V and 1 from J; bases not matched to a gene: 4. DNA for the CDR3: TGTGCCAGCAGCTTGCTAGCGGGAGGCCTTTCCTACGAGCAGTACTTC. Its protein product is CASSLLAGGLSYEQYF.

The V and J genes are TRBV29-1 and TRBJ2-7, with 12 bases fitting TRBD2. Germline CDR1 SQVTM, CDR2 ANQGSEA. The CDR3 extends over 16 amino acids. Unmatched junction bases numbered 10, after V lost 7 bases and J lost 0 bases. The CDR3 sequence: CSAVGLAGQPSYEQYF. The CDR3 DNA is TGCAGCGCCGTTGGACTAGCGGGACAACCCTCCTACGAGCAGTACTTC.

The J gene is TRBJ2-1, the V gene TRBV28, with a weak D call TRBD1 (5 bases). The CDR3 is 13 amino acids. The ends were cut back, 7 bases at V and 8 bases at J, with 15 bases in the middle. Germline CDR1 MDHEN, CDR2 SYDVKM. The CDR3, as DNA: TGTGCCAGCACCTCGAGAGTACAGGATGAGCAGTTCTTC. Protein sequence: CASTSRVQDEQFF.

The chain has TRBV19 and TRBJ2-5; a possible D gene is TRBD2 (5 bases). Trimming removed 7 bases from V and 1 base from J, with 13 bases in between. The CDR3 length is 14 residues. CDR1 and CDR2 from the germline V gene are LNHDA and SQIVND (reference sequence). This chain's CDR3 is CASTASRGQETQYF. In DNA, the CDR3 is TGTGCCAGTACCGCTTCCCGGGGCCAAGAGACCCAGTACTTC.

Points on this clone: An end of the junction does not agree with germline; a read error may underlie this. V and J are TRBV4-1 and TRBJ1-2, with D perhaps TRBD1 (6 bases). Per the germline V gene, CDR1 is MGHRA and CDR2 is YSYEKL. The CDR3 has 17 residues. The chain's CDR3 is CPSSRQDLVGPNYGYTF. The DNA of the CDR3 is TGCCCCAGCAGCCGACAGGACCTCGTCGGACCTAACTATGGCTACACCTTC.

As concerns this clone: Additional DNA sequences in this sample encode the identical CDR3. The rearrangement links TRBV4-2 to TRBJ1-1; no definite D call. Germline values: CDR1 LGHNA, CDR2 YNFKEQ. The CDR3 runs 14 residues. V was shortened by 0 bases and J by 3 bases, with 8 bases between the two germline ends. The CDR3 loop is CASSQDRGDTEAFF. Written as DNA, the CDR3 is TGTGCCAGCAGCCAAGATCGCGGTGACACTGAAGCTTTCTTT.

J is TRBJ2-1 and V is TRBV5-1, with 8 positions matching TRBD2. Germline lookup yields CDR1 SGHRS and CDR2 YFSETQ. The V segment lost 5 bases and the J segment 0 bases; nucleotides outside the gene matches: 4. This CDR3 has 15 residues. This CDR3 reads CASRIAGSSYNEQFF. Here the CDR3 DNA reads TGCGCCAGCAGAATAGCGGGAAGCTCCTACAATGAGCAGTTCTTC.

The chain carries TRBV12-5 and TRBJ1-6; TRBD1 matches 7 bases. CDR3 length equals 14 residues. V shed 9 bases and J 8 bases; nucleotides not matched to a gene: 10. Germline-derived CDR1 and CDR2 are LGHNT and FRNRAP. This CDR3 is CARLEGTAYSPLHF. Here the CDR3 DNA reads TGTGCTAGGCTGGAGGGGACAGCCTATTCACCCCTCCACTTT.

The chain links TRBV30 to TRBJ1-6; a weak D match, TRBD1 (5 bases). Germline V lookup: CDR1 GTSNPN, CDR2 SVGIG (reference sequence). The CDR3 loop spans 15 amino acids. The V gene lost 4 bases and the J gene lost 8 bases, with 18 bases spanning the gap. The CDR3 region has the DNA TGTGCCTGGACTGGGGACGGAGGGAGATATTCACCCCTCCACTTT. The encoded protein is CAWTGDGGRYSPLHF.

V is TRBV5-6 and J is TRBJ2-7, with D unresolved. This CDR3 has 13 residues. Germline V gene data show CDR1 as SGHDT and CDR2 as YYEEEE. The germline V and J ends were trimmed by 4 bases and 3 bases, with 11 bases remaining between them. The CDR3 nucleotides are TGTGCCAGCAGCACCCCCGGCGGCTACGAGCAGTACTTC. The encoded protein is CASSTPGGYEQYF.

The chain recombines TRBV27 with TRBJ2-1; a weak D match, TRBD1 (6 bases). V lost 6 bases and J lost 7, with 10 bases in between. Germline CDR1 and CDR2: MNHEY and SMNVEV (reference sequence). The CDR3 length is 12 residues. CDR3 sequence (DNA): TGTGCCAGCAGCCGGACAGTAAATGAGCAGTTCTTC. Protein sequence: CASSRTVNEQFF.

This chain uses TRBV13 with TRBJ2-1; 7 nucleotides agree with TRBD2. The CDR3 contains 16 residues. Trimming cost V 5 bases and J 0 bases; bases outside gene matches: 7. Germline V gene lookup returns CDR1 PRHDT and CDR2 FYEKMQ (reference sequence). CDR3 region: CASSPARGSSYNEQFF. DNA for the CDR3: TGTGCCAGCAGCCCGGCGCGGGGGAGCTCCTACAATGAGCAGTTCTTC. Variable domain in full (rest from reference TRBV13 and TRBJ2-1): AAGVIQSPRHLIKEKRETATLKCYPIPRHDTVYWYQQGPGQDPQFLISFYEKMQSDKGSIPDRFSAQQFSDYHSELNMSSLELGDSALYFCASSPARGSSYNEQFFGPGTRLTVL.

The chain is built from TRBV24-1 and TRBJ2-2; D is undetermined. The CDR3 length is 13 residues. V was pared by 0 bases and J by 5 bases, with 3 bases between. Germline V gene sequence: CDR1 KGHDR, CDR2 SFDVKD. The CDR3 loop is CATSDLRTGELFF. CDR3 DNA sequence: TGTGCCACCAGTGATTTGCGGACCGGGGAGCTGTTTTTT.

As for this clone: The germline gene is not matched at one end of the junction; a read error may be the cause. The V call is TRBV6-4, the J call TRBJ1-4; 7 bases fit TRBD1. Germline CDR1 MRHNA, CDR2 SNTAGT. CDR3 length: 15 residues. CDR3 sequence: CASSRDRDRGRKTVF. CDR3 in DNA: TGTGCCAGCAGTAGAGACCGGGACAGAGGACGAAAAACTGTTTTT.

The CDR3: CASRRRGVLGGNTIYF. CDR3 sequence (DNA): TGTGCCAGCAGAAGAAGGGGAGTCCTGGGTGGAAACACCATATATTTT. The chain joins TRBV5-6 to TRBJ1-3, with D possibly matching TRBD1 (5 bases). Germline loops: CDR1 SGHDT, CDR2 YYEEEE. This CDR3 has 16 residues. Trimming took 5 bases from V and 3 from J, leaving 18 bases between them.

The rearrangement joins TRBV5-4 to TRBJ2-7, with D perhaps TRBD1 (5 bases). Germline loops: CDR1 SGHNT, CDR2 YYREEE (reference sequence). V shed 4 bases and J shed 2 bases, with 13 bases lying between them. CDR3 length equals 14 residues. The CDR3 spells CASSQTVSPYEQYF. CDR3 nucleotides: TGTGCCAGCAGCCAGACAGTTTCTCCCTACGAGCAGTACTTC. Complete variable domain (other parts from reference TRBV5-4 and TRBJ2-7): ETGVTQSPTHLIKTRGQQVTLRCSSQSGHNTVSWYQQALGQGPQFIFQYYREEENGRGNFPPRFSGLQFPNYSSELNVNALELDDSALYLCASSQTVSPYEQYFGPGTRLTVT.

This clone occurred a few times. This chain connects TRBV3-1 (or the pseudogene TRBV3-2) to TRBJ1-6, with unresolved D. V was pared by 3 bases and J by 10 bases, with 10 bases between. The CDR3 contains 13 residues. Germline V gene sequence: CDR1 LGHDT, CDR2 YNNKEL (reference sequence). The CDR3 DNA reads TGTGCCAGCAGCCAGAAGACCGGGTCACCCCTCCACTTT. Translating gives CASSQKTGSPLHF.

V gene TRBV24-1 combines with J gene TRBJ2-1; 12 bases agree with TRBD2. The ends lost 5 bases at V and 10 bases at J; junction bases unmatched: 8. The V gene's germline CDR1 is KGHDR and CDR2 SFDVKD. This CDR3 contains 15 residues. Here the CDR3 reads CATSVLAGGPNEQFF. CDR3 DNA sequence: TGTGCCACCAGTGTGCTAGCGGGAGGGCCTAACGAGCAGTTCTTC.